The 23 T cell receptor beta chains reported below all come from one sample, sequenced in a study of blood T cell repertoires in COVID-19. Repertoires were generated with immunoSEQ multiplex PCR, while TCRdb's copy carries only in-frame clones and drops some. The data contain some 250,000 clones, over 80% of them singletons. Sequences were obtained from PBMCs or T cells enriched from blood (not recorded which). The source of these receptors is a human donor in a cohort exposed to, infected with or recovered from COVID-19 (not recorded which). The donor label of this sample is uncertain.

This CDR3 reads CASSRRLAGIGTGELFF. Written as DNA, the CDR3 is TGTGCCAGCAGCCGGAGACTAGCGGGTATAGGTACCGGGGAGCTGTTTTTT. The chain recombines TRBV14 with TRBJ2-2; 10 bases line up with TRBD2. Germline V gene data show CDR1 as SGHDN and CDR2 as FVKESK. V shed 4 bases, J shed 5 bases, and the junction held 10 bases outside the gene matches. The CDR3 loop spans 17 amino acids. Full variable domain (outside the CDR3, taken from reference TRBV14 and TRBJ2-2): EAGVTQFPSHSVIEKGQTVTLRCDPISGHDNLYWYRRVMGKEIKFLLHFVKESKQDESGMPNNRFLAERTGGTYSTLKVQPAELEDSGVYFCASSRRLAGIGTGELFFGEGSRLTVL.

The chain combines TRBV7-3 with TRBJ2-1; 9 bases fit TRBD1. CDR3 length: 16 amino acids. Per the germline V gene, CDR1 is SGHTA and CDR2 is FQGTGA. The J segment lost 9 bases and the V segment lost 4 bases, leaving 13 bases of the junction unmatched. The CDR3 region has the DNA TGTGCCAGCAGCTACGGGACAGGGAGTGGGAGGGGTGAGCAGTTCTTC. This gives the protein CASSYGTGSGRGEQFF.

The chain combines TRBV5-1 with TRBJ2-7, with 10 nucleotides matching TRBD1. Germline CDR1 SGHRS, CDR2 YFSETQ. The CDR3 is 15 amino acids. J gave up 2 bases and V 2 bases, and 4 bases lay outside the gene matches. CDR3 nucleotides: TGCGCCAGCAGCTTACAGGGACAGGGGCCCTACGAGCAGTACTTC. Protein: CASSLQGQGPYEQYF. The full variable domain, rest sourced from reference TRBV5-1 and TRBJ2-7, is KAGVTQTPRYLIKTRGQQVTLSCSPISGHRSVSWYQQTPGQGLQFLFEYFSETQRNKGNFPGRFSGRQFSNSRSEMNVSTLELGDSALYLCASSLQGQGPYEQYFGPGTRLTVT.

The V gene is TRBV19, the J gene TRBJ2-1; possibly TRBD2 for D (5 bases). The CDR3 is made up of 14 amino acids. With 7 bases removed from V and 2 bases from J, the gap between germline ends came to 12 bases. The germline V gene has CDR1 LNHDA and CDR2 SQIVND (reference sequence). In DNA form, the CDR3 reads TGTGCCAGTATACCGGACTCAACCTACAATGAGCAGTTCTTC. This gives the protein CASIPDSTYNEQFF.

This CDR3 reads CAWSGDGYGYTF. CDR3 coding DNA: TGTGCCTGGAGCGGAGACGGATATGGCTACACCTTC. This chain connects TRBV30 to TRBJ1-2; no firm D call. CDR1 and CDR2 from the germline V gene are GTSNPN and SVGIG (reference sequence). CDR3 length: 12 amino acids. V lost 3 bases and J lost 5, with 10 bases in between.

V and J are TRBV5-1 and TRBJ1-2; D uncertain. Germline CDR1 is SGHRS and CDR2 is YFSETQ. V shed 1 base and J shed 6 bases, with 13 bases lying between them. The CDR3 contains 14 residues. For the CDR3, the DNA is TGCGCCAGCAGCTTGCAGAGTGGCGGTGATGGCTACACCTTC. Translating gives CASSLQSGGDGYTF.

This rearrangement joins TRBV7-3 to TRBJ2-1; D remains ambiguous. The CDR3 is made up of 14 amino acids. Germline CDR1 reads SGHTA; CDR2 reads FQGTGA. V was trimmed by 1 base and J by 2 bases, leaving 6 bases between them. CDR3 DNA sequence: TGTGCCAGCAGCTTAAGTCCGGCCTACAATGAGCAGTTCTTC. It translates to CASSLSPAYNEQFF.

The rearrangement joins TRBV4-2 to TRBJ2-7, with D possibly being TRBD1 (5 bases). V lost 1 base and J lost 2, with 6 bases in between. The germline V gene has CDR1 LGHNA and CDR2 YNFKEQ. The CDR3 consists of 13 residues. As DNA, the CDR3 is TGTGCCAGCAGCCAAGGCAGGGCCTACGAGCAGTACTTC. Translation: CASSQGRAYEQYF.

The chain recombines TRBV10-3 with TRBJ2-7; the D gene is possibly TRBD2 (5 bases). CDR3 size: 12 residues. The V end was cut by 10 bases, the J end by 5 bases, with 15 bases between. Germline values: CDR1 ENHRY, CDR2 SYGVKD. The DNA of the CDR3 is TGTGCCACCCACCCGGGGTCTCACGAGCAGTACTTC. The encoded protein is CATHPGSHEQYF.

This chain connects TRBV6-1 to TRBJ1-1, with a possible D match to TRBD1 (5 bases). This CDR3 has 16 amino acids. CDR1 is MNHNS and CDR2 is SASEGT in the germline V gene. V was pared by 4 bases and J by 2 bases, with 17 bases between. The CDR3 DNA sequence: TGTGCCAGCAGTGCCCCCGGGGGTTTCACTAACACTGAAGCTTTCTTT. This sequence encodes CASSAPGGFTNTEAFF.

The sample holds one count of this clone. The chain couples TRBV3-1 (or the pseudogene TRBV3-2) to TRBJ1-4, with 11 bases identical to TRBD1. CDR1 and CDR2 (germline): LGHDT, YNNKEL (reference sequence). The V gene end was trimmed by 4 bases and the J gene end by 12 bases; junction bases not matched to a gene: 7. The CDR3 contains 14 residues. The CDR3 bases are TGTGCCAGCAGCCCCGGACAGGGGGCGCGGGAACTGTTTTTT. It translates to CASSPGQGARELFF.

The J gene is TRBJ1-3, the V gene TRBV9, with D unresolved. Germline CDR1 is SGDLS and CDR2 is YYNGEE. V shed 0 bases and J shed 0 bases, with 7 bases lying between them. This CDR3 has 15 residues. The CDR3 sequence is CASSVAPSSGNTIYF. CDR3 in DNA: TGTGCCAGCAGCGTAGCCCCGTCCTCTGGAAACACCATATATTTT. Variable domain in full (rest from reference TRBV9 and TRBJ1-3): DSGVTQTPKHLITATGQRVTLRCSPRSGDLSVYWYQQSLDQGLQFLIQYYNGEERAKGNILERFSAQQFPDLHSELNLSSLELGDSALYFCASSVAPSSGNTIYFGEGSWLTVV.

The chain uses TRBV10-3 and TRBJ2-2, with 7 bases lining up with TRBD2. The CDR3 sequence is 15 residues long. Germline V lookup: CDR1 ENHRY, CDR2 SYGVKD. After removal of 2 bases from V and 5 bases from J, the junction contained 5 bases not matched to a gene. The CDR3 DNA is TGTGCCATCAGTGAGGACTGGGGGGGGACCGGGGAGCTGTTTTTT. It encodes CAISEDWGGTGELFF.

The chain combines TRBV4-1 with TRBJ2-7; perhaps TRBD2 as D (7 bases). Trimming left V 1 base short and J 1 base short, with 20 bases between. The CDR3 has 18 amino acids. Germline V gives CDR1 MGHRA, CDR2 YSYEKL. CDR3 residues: CASSQGLGGGKLSYEQYF. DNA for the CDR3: TGCGCCAGCAGCCAAGGATTGGGGGGGGGCAAGCTTTCCTACGAGCAGTACTTC.

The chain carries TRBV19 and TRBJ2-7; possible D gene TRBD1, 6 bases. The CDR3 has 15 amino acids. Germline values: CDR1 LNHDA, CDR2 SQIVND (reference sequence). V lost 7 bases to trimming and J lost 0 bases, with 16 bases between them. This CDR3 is CASTRTADSSYEQYF. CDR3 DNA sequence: TGTGCCAGTACCCGAACCGCGGACAGCTCCTACGAGCAGTACTTC.

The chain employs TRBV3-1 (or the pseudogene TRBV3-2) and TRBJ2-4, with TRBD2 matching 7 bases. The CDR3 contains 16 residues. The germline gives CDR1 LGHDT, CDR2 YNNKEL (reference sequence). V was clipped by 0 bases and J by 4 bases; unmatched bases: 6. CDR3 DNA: TGTGCCAGCAGCCAAGATCCAAGGGACTATAAAAACATTCAGTACTTC. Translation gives CASSQDPRDYKNIQYF.

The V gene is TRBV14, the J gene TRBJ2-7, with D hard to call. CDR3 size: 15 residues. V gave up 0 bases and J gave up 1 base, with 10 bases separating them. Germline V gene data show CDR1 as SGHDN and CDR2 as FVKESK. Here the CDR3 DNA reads TGTGCCAGCAGCCAAGATCTAGGATGGTCCTACGAGCAGTACTTC. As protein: CASSQDLGWSYEQYF.

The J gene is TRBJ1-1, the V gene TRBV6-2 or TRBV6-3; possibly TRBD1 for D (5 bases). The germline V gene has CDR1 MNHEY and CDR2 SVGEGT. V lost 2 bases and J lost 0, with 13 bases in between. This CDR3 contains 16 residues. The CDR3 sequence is CASSYPRGGMNTEAFF. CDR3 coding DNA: TGTGCCAGCAGTTACCCCCGGGGCGGGATGAACACTGAAGCTTTCTTT.

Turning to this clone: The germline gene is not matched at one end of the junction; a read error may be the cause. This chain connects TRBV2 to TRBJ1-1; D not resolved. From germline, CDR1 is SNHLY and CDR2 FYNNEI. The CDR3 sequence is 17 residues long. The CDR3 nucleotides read TGTGCCGGCAGTGAAACACAGATGACCTTATCATCCACTGAAGCTTTCTTT. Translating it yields CAGSETQMTLSSTEAFF. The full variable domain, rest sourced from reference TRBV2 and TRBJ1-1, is EPEVTQTPSHQVTQMGQEVILRCVPISNHLYFYWYRQILGQKVEFLVSFYNNEISEKSEIFDDQFSVERPDGSNFTLKIRSTKLEDSAMYFCAGSETQMTLSSTEAFFGQGTRLTVV.

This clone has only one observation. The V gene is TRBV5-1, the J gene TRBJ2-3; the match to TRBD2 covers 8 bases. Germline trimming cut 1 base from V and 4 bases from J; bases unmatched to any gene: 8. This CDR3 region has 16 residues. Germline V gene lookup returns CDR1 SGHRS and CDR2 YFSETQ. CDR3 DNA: TGCGCCAGCAGCTTGATTTCGGGGGGGCTGGCAGATACGCAGTATTTT. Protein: CASSLISGGLADTQYF.

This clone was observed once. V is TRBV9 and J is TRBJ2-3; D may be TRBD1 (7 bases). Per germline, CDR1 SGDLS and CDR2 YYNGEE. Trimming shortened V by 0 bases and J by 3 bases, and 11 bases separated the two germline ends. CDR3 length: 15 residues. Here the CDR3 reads CASSVAAGGTDTQYF. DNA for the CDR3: TGTGCCAGCAGCGTAGCAGCAGGGGGGACAGATACGCAGTATTTT.

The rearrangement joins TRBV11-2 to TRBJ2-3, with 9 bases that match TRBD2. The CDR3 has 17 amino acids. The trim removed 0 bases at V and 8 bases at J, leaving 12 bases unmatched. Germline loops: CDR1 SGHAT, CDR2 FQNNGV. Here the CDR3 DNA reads TGTGCCAGCAGCTTAGAGGCAGCGGGGGGCCCCCACGCTACGCAGTATTTT. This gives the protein CASSLEAAGGPHATQYF.

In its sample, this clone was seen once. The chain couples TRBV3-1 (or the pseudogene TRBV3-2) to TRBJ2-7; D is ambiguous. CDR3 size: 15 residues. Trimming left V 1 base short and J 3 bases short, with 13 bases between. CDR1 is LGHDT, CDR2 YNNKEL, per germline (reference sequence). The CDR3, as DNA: TGTGCCAGCAGCCAAGGCCTACGGTTTGGCTACGAGCAGTACTTC. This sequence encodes CASSQGLRFGYEQYF.